These 5 T cell receptor beta chains were sequenced from one sample in a study of blood T cell repertoires in COVID-19 (dated by TCRdb to about 2020). Receptor amplification or capture employed the immunoSEQ multiplex PCR assay. TCRdb mirrors the immuneACCESS table, restricted to in-frame sequences. Some clones are absent from its copies; in checked studies, under half trace to an unresolved V gene, and the reason for the others is unknown. This sample has some 66,000 clones in its table, and 91% of those were observed once. The biggest ten clones account for 6% to 8% of the sample. Specimen: peripheral blood. The source of these receptors is a human donor in a cohort sampled during active COVID-19.

V gene TRBV15 combines with J gene TRBJ2-7; weak D call: TRBD1 (5 bases). The germline V gene has CDR1 LNHNV and CDR2 YYDKDF (reference sequence). The CDR3 is 14 amino acids. V lost 3 bases to trimming and J lost 3 bases, with 12 bases between them. DNA of the CDR3: TGTGCCACCAGCAGCTCAGGGTCGTTCTACGAGCAGTACTTC. Residues: CATSSSGSFYEQYF.

The chain combines TRBV19 with TRBJ1-5; TRBD1 agrees at 9 bases. This CDR3 has 17 amino acids. Germline V gene data show CDR1 as LNHDA and CDR2 as SQIVND (reference sequence). Trimming took 5 bases from V and 1 from J; bases not matched to a gene: 9. The CDR3 coding sequence is TGTGCCAGTAGTGGGGACAGGGCGAGAGAAAGCAATCAGCCCCAGCATTTT. It encodes CASSGDRARESNQPQHF.

The chain has TRBV5-1 and TRBJ2-3; TRBD2 matches 9 bases. V dropped 1 base and J dropped 0; count of bases not matched to a gene: 15. There are 20 residues in the CDR3. The germline gives CDR1 SGHRS, CDR2 YFSETQ. CDR3 amino acids: CASSLRYGAGGKSSTDTQYF. CDR3 bases: TGCGCCAGCAGCTTGAGATATGGAGCGGGGGGCAAATCTAGCACAGATACGCAGTATTTT.

This clone was detected only once. The chain couples TRBV6-2 or TRBV6-3 to TRBJ2-7; TRBD2 matches 7 bases. From germline, CDR1 is MNHEY and CDR2 SVGEGT. V shed 6 bases and J 5 bases; nucleotides not matched to a gene: 22. The CDR3 is 18 residues long. The CDR3 DNA sequence: TGTGCCAGCAGCCCTACCGAAGGTCTAGCGGAGATTGTTGACGAGCAGTACTTC. As protein: CASSPTEGLAEIVDEQYF.

V and J are TRBV27 and TRBJ1-5; 7 bases match TRBD1. CDR1 MNHEY and CDR2 SMNVEV come from the germline V gene (reference sequence). Trimming removed 6 bases from V and 6 bases from J; junction bases left unmatched: 8. The CDR3 covers 14 residues. CDR3 nucleotides: TGTGCCAGCAGACAGACAGGGATCGCTCAGCCCCAGCATTTT. Encoded protein: CASRQTGIAQPQHF.